A selection of T cell receptor beta chains follows, all from one sample in a study of blood T cell repertoires in COVID-19. Assay: immunoSEQ multiplex PCR; the TCRdb copy retains only in-frame clones and omits some. The sample has about 260,000 clones, 80% to 90% seen once. Sequencing was done on a sample of PBMCs or T cells enriched from blood (not recorded which). The receptors come from a woman aged 18 to 35 who had recovered from COVID-19. CDR3s include the opening cysteine and the closing phenylalanine or tryptophan. The D gene is left open where the match is weak.

V gene	J gene	CDR3 length	D gene	CDR3 protein
TRBV6-2/TRBV6-3	TRBJ1-2	17	TRBD1	CASSYLRDRVSRSGYTF
TRBV9	TRBJ2-3	19	TRBD2	CASSVALPRGRGETDTQYF
TRBV7-2	TRBJ2-3	15	TRBD2	CASNSGGFGTDTQYF
TRBV4-2	TRBJ2-7	14	TRBD2	CASSPLAGGDEQYF
TRBV29-1	TRBJ1-2	10	NA	CSVDGNGYTF
TRBV12-3/TRBV12-4	TRBJ2-3	13	NA	CASLRERTDTQYF
TRBV3-1/TRBV3-2	TRBJ2-4	16	NA	CASSQGVGLAKNIQYF
TRBV6-2/TRBV6-3	TRBJ1-2	14	TRBD1	CASSLRQGYYGYTF
TRBV19	TRBJ2-5	15	NA	CASSIDQNREETQYF
TRBV5-4	TRBJ2-1	13	NA	CASSTQERNEQFF
TRBV3-1/TRBV3-2	TRBJ1-2	15	TRBD1	CASSQDENRGQGYTF
TRBV21-1	TRBJ2-3	15	NA	CASSKRVGHTDTQYF
TRBV11-2	TRBJ1-6	16	NA	CASSLSPTSYNSPLHF
TRBV29-1	TRBJ2-7	14	TRBD1	CSVARGLETYEQYF
TRBV19	TRBJ1-6	16	NA	CASSMGAVLYNSPLHF
TRBV11-3	TRBJ2-3	12	NA	CASSLEDSGQYF
TRBV27	TRBJ1-2	14	NA	CASSYRGPNYGYTF
TRBV27	TRBJ1-6	16	NA	CASSLTTASYNSPLHF
TRBV12-3/TRBV12-4	TRBJ2-7	12	NA	CASSPNSYEQYF
TRBV9	TRBJ1-4	12	NA	CASSPWREKLFF
TRBV7-8	TRBJ1-2	14	NA	CASSRGSADYGYTF
TRBV18	TRBJ1-1	12	NA	CASSAVRAEAFF
TRBV14	TRBJ2-7	17	TRBD2	CASSQEAGGPWGYEQYF
TRBV7-2	TRBJ2-1	15	TRBD2	CASSLVAGGRNEQFF
TRBV29-1	TRBJ1-2	12	NA	CSVEGGIQGYTF
TRBV15	TRBJ2-7	15	TRBD1	CATRPPGQGVHEQYF
TRBV28	TRBJ1-5	15	NA	CASSLRGSGNQPQHF
TRBV6-5	TRBJ1-2	14	NA	CASSYVGGAYGYTF
TRBV11-3	TRBJ1-1	13	NA	CASSLGQNTEAFF
TRBV2	TRBJ2-5	12	TRBD1	CAGDRGLETQYF
TRBV29-1	TRBJ2-5	14	TRBD2	CSVDRTRSQETQYF
TRBV12-3/TRBV12-4	TRBJ2-1	13	NA	CASRDISYNEQFF
TRBV2	TRBJ1-2	12	NA	CARETATYGYTF
TRBV18	TRBJ1-1	13	TRBD1	CASSQGAGTEAFF
TRBV19	TRBJ1-4	14	NA	CASSIYPGAEKLFF
TRBV11-2	TRBJ1-1	13	NA	CASSLSTATEAFF
TRBV5-1	TRBJ2-3	16	TRBD2	CASSLGTSGGADTQYF
TRBV28	TRBJ1-2	14	NA	CASSEDSLSYGYTF
TRBV5-1	TRBJ1-1	15	NA	CASSDLMTGDTEAFF
TRBV3-1/TRBV3-2	TRBJ2-2	16	TRBD1	CASSHYGTGRTGELFF
TRBV19	TRBJ1-1	18	TRBD1	CASTLGDRASISGTEAFF
TRBV6-5	TRBJ2-7	16	TRBD1	CASSYSTVTGGREQYF
TRBV28	TRBJ1-2	14	NA	CASSLPRDYYGYTF
TRBV18	TRBJ1-1	14	TRBD1	CASSTRGSDTEAFF
TRBV7-7	TRBJ1-4	16	TRBD1	CASSCLDRGPNEKLFF
TRBV7-3	TRBJ2-1	15	NA	CASSNQGGGQAEQFF
TRBV28	TRBJ1-2	14	TRBD1	CASSDTGGSYGYTF
TRBV5-1	TRBJ2-2	15	TRBD1	CASSPQGARTGELFF
TRBV4-2	TRBJ1-1	15	NA	CASSHSIQGNTEAFF
TRBV5-1	TRBJ1-4	14	NA	CASSRGLAVEKLFF
TRBV5-6	TRBJ2-5	13	NA	CASSLVSEETQYF
TRBV3-1/TRBV3-2	TRBJ1-1	14	NA	CASSLGLGNTEAFF